These 11 T cell receptor beta chains were sequenced from one sample in a study of blood T cell repertoires in COVID-19. Data came from immunoSEQ multiplex PCR; TCRdb stores just in-frame clones and leaves some out. The table has about 160,000 clones, about 80% seen once. Sample: PBMCs or T cells enriched from blood (not recorded which). The receptors were sampled from an older woman who had recovered from COVID-19.

This clone was observed at least ten times. The rearrangement joins TRBV7-2 to TRBJ2-2, with D possibly being TRBD2 (6 bases). Germline loops: CDR1 SGHTA, CDR2 FQGNSA. This CDR3 comprises 16 residues. Trimming shortened V by 6 bases and J by 3 bases, and 17 bases separated the two germline ends. The CDR3 sequence: CASRKRAGLDTGELFF. In DNA form, the CDR3 reads TGTGCCAGCAGAAAGAGGGCGGGGTTGGACACCGGGGAGCTGTTTTTT.

The chain has TRBV5-1 and TRBJ2-1, with TRBD1 as a possible D gene (6 bases). The germline gives CDR1 SGHRS, CDR2 YFSETQ. The V gene lost 2 bases and the J gene lost 3 bases, with 12 bases spanning the gap. This CDR3 is 15 amino acids long. The CDR3 DNA is TGCGCCAGCAGCTTACAGGGTGGCTACTACAATGAGCAGTTCTTC. Protein sequence: CASSLQGGYYNEQFF.

This chain joins TRBV7-8 and TRBJ1-2; unclear D gene. Germline V gene data show CDR1 as SGHVS and CDR2 as FQNEAQ. The V and J ends lost 5 bases and 1 base respectively, with 8 bases between them. The CDR3 totals 13 residues. CDR3 nucleotide sequence: TGTGCCAGCAGCCCCGGGGTTAACTATGGCTACACCTTC. This encodes CASSPGVNYGYTF.

The chain employs TRBV27 and TRBJ1-2; D gene unclear. The ends were cut back, 1 base at V and 4 bases at J, with 7 bases in the middle. Looked up from germline, CDR1 is MNHEY and CDR2 is SMNVEV (reference sequence). CDR3 size: 13 residues. CDR3 DNA sequence: TGTGCCAGCAGTTTATTCCCACTCTATGGCTACACCTTC. This encodes CASSLFPLYGYTF.

The chain combines TRBV23-1 with TRBJ2-2, with 8 bases lining up with TRBD1. TRBV23-1 is flagged as an ORF with uncertain function. CDR3 length: 14 residues. Germline trimming cut 2 bases from V and 6 bases from J; bases unmatched to any gene: 2. CDR3 amino acids: CASSQDRGAGELFF. The CDR3 DNA reads TGCGCCAGCAGTCAAGACAGGGGTGCCGGGGAGCTGTTTTTT.

V is TRBV30 and J is TRBJ1-2, with D perhaps TRBD1 (5 bases). This CDR3 is 14 amino acids long. Germline values: CDR1 GTSNPN, CDR2 SVGIG (reference sequence). Trimming left V 2 bases short and J 0 bases short, with 10 bases between. Here the CDR3 DNA reads TGTGCCTGGAGTTTGGACACAGCTAACTATGGCTACACCTTC. As protein: CAWSLDTANYGYTF. Full variable domain (outside the CDR3, taken from reference TRBV30 and TRBJ1-2): SQTIHQWPATLVQPVGSPLSLECTVEGTSNPNLYWYRQAAGRGLQLLFYSVGIGQISSEVPQNLSASRPQDRQFILSSKKLLLSDSGFYLCAWSLDTANYGYTFGSGTRLTVV.

In nucleotides, the CDR3 is TGTGCCAGCAGCAGGACAGGGAACGCCTACAATGAGCAGTTCTTC. It yields the protein CASSRTGNAYNEQFF. This chain connects TRBV7-2 to TRBJ2-1, with TRBD1 matching over 8 bases. The V gene's germline CDR1 is SGHTA and CDR2 FQGNSA. The CDR3 extends over 15 amino acids. Trimming cost V 5 bases and J 2 bases; bases outside gene matches: 5.

The CDR3 loop is CASSLEGAGANVLTF. Here the CDR3 DNA reads TGTGCCAGCAGCTTGGAGGGGGCTGGGGCCAACGTCCTGACTTTC. The V call is TRBV5-4, the J call TRBJ2-6; D may be TRBD1 (6 bases). In germline, CDR1 is SGHNT, CDR2 YYREEE (reference sequence). The V and J ends lost 0 bases and 2 bases respectively, with 6 bases between them. CDR3 length: 15 residues. The full variable domain, its missing parts supplied by reference TRBV5-4 and TRBJ2-6, is ETGVTQSPTHLIKTRGQQVTLRCSSQSGHNTVSWYQQALGQGPQFIFQYYREEENGRGNFPPRFSGLQFPNYSSELNVNALELDDSALYLCASSLEGAGANVLTFGAGSRLTVL.

The chain recombines TRBV14 with TRBJ1-1; D may be TRBD1 (5 bases). The CDR3 totals 13 residues. Looked up from germline, CDR1 is SGHDN and CDR2 is FVKESK. V was shortened by 4 bases and J by 6 bases, with 12 bases between the two germline ends. CDR3: CASSLRQHSEAFF. The CDR3 coding sequence is TGTGCCAGCAGCCTAAGACAGCACTCTGAAGCTTTCTTT.

The rearrangement joins TRBV7-6 to TRBJ2-3, with TRBD2 matching 15 bases. J was trimmed by 6 bases and V by 4 bases; bases with no gene match: 8. CDR3 length: 17 amino acids. Germline V gene data show CDR1 as SGHVS and CDR2 as FNYEAQ. The DNA of the CDR3 is TGTGCCAGCAGCTACGGACTAGCGGGGGGGCCGGAGGATACGCAGTATTTT. The encoded protein is CASSYGLAGGPEDTQYF.

This sequence joins TRBV12-3 or TRBV12-4 and TRBJ2-1; D ambiguous. The CDR3 is 12 residues long. Trimming shortened V by 6 bases and J by 5 bases, and 8 bases separated the two germline ends. The CDR3 DNA sequence: TGTGCCAGCAGGACAACAAACAATGAGCAGTTCTTC. Protein sequence: CASRTTNNEQFF.